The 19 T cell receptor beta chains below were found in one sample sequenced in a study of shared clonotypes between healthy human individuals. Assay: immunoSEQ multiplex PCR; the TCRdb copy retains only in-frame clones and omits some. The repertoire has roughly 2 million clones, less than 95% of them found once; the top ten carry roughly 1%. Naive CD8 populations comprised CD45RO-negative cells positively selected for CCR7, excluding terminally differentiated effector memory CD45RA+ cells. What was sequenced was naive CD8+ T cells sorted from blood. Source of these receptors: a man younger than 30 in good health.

DNA of the CDR3: TGTGCCAGCGGCAACAGGACAGAAGGGTTTAGGAACACCGGGGAGCTGTTTTTT. Protein product: CASGNRTEGFRNTGELFF. The chain combines TRBV21-1 with TRBJ2-2; the listed D gene, TRBD1, was not tested against the DNA. TRBV21-1 is recorded as a pseudogene. The CDR3 has 18 amino acids.

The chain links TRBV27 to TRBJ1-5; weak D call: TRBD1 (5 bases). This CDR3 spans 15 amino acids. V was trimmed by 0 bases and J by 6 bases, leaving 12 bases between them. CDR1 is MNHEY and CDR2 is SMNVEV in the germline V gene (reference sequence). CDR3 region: CASSLSAGSGQPQHF. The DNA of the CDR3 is TGTGCCAGCAGTTTATCGGCAGGGAGCGGTCAGCCCCAGCATTTT.

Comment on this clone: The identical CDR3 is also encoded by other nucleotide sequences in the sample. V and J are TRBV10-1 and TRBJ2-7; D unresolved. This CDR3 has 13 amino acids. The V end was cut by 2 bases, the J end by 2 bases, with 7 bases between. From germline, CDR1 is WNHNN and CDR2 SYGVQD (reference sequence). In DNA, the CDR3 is TGCGCCAGCAGTGAGGGCATCACCTACGAGCAGTACTTC. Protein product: CASSEGITYEQYF.

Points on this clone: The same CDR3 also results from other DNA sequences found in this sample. The CDR3 bases are TGCGCCAGCAGCCAACTCACAGGGGAGGCCTACGAGCAGTACTTC. This encodes CASSQLTGEAYEQYF. The chain couples TRBV4-3 to TRBJ2-7; perhaps TRBD1 as D (7 bases). There are 15 residues in the CDR3. Trimming removed 2 bases from V and 2 bases from J, with 13 bases in between. Per the germline V gene, CDR1 is LGHNA and CDR2 is YSLEER.

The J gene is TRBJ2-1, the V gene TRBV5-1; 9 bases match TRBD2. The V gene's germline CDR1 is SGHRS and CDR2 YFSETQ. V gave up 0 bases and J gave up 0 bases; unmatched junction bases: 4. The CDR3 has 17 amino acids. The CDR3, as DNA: TGCGCCAGCAGCTTGGATTTTAGCGGGAGCTCCTACAATGAGCAGTTCTTC. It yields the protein CASSLDFSGSSYNEQFF. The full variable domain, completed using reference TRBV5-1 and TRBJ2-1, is KAGVTQTPRYLIKTRGQQVTLSCSPISGHRSVSWYQQTPGQGLQFLFEYFSETQRNKGNFPGRFSGRQFSNSRSEMNVSTLELGDSALYLCASSLDFSGSSYNEQFFGPGTRLTVL.

CDR3 protein: CASSGDGEWDQPQHF. DNA of the CDR3: TGTGCCAGCAGTGGAGACGGTGAATGGGATCAGCCCCAGCATTTT. The chain has TRBV25-1 and TRBJ1-5; D not certain. Looked up from germline, CDR1 is MGHDK and CDR2 is SYGVNS. The germline V and J ends were trimmed by 4 bases and 5 bases, with 15 bases remaining between them. This CDR3 has 15 amino acids.

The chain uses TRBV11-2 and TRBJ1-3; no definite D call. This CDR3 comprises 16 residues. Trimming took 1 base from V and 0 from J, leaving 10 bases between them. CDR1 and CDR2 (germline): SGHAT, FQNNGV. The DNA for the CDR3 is TGTGCCAGCAGCTTAGGTCCGGGGAGCTCTGGAAACACCATATATTTT. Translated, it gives CASSLGPGSSGNTIYF.

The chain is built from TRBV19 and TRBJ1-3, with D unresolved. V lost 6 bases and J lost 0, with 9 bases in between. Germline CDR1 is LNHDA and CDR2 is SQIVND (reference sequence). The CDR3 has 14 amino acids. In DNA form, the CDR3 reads TGTGCCAGTAGAAGCTCACCCTCTGGAAACACCATATATTTT. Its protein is CASRSSPSGNTIYF.

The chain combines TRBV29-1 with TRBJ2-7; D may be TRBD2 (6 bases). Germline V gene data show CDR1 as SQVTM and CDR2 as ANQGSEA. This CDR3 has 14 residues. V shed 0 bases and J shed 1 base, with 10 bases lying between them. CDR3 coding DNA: TGCAGCGTTGAAGATGGGACTCGTTCCTACGAGCAGTACTTC. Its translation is CSVEDGTRSYEQYF.

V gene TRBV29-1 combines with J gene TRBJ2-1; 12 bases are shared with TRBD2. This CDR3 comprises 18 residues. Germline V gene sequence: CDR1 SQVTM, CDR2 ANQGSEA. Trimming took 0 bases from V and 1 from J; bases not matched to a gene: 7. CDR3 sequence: CSVEDPLAGGPSYNEQFF. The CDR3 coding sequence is TGCAGCGTTGAAGATCCCCTAGCGGGAGGGCCGTCCTACAATGAGCAGTTCTTC.

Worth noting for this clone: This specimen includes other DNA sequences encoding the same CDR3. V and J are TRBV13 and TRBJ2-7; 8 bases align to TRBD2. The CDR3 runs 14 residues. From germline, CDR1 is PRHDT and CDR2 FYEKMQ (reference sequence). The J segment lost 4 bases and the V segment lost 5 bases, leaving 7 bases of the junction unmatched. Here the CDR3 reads CASSPGSGSYEQYF. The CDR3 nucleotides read TGTGCCAGCAGCCCCGGGAGCGGGAGTTACGAGCAGTACTTC.

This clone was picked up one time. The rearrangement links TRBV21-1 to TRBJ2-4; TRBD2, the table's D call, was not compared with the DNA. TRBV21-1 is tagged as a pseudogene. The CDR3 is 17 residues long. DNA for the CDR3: TGTGCCAGCAGCAAAGAGAGGAGCGGGAGCCCCCAAAACATTCAGTACTTC. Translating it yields CASSKERSGSPQNIQYF.

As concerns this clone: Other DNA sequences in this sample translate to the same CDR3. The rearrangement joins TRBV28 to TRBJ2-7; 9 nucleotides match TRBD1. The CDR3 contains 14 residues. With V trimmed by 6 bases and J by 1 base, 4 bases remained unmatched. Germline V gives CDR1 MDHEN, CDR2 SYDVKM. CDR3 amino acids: CASSATGGSYEQYF. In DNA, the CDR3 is TGTGCCAGCAGCGCGACAGGGGGGTCCTACGAGCAGTACTTC. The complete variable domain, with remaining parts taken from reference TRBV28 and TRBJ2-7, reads DVKVTQSSRYLVKRTGEKVFLECVQDMDHENMFWYRQDPGLGLRLIYFSYDVKMKEKGDIPEGYSVSREKKERFSLILESASTNQTSMYLCASSATGGSYEQYFGPGTRLTVT.

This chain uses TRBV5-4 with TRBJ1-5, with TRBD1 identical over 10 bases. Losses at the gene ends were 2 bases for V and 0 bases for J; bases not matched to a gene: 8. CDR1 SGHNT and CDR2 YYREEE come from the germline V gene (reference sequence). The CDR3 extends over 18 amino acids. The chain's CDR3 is CASSFSPGQGVSNQPQHF. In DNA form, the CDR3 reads TGTGCCAGCAGCTTCTCACCCGGACAGGGGGTTAGCAATCAGCCCCAGCATTTT.

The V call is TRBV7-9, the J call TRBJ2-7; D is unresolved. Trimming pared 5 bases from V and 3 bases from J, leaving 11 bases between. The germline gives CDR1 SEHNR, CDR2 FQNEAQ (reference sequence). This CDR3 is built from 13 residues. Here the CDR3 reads CASSPRAVYEQYF. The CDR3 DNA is TGTGCCAGCAGCCCCCGGGCCGTCTACGAGCAGTACTTC.

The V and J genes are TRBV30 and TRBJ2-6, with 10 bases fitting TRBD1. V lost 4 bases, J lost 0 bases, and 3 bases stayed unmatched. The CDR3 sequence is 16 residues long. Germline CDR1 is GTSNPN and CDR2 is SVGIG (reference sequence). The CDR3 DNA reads TGTGCCTGGATGGGGACAGGGGTCTCTGGGGCCAACGTCCTGACTTTC. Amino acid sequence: CAWMGTGVSGANVLTF.

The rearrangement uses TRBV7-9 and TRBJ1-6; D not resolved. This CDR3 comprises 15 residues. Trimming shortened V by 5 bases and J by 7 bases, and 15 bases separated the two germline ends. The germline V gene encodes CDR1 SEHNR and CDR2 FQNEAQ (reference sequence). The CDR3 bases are TGTGCCAGCAGCACCTCAGAGATAGGGAATTCACCCCTCCACTTT. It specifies CASSTSEIGNSPLHF.

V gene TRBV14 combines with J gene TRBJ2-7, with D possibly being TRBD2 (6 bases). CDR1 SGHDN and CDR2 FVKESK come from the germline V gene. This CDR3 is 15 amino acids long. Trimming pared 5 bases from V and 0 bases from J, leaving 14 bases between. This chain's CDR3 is CASSLRGAPSYEQYF. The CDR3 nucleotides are TGTGCCAGCAGCTTGCGGGGAGCCCCCTCCTACGAGCAGTACTTC.

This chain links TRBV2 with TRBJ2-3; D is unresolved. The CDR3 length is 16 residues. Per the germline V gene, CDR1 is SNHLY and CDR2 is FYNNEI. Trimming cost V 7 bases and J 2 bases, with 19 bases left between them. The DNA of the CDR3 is TGTGCCAGCACTCGATCGTTGGAGCTCTACACAGATACGCAGTATTTT. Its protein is CASTRSLELYTDTQYF.